This T cell receptor (beta chain) was profiled in a study of tissue T cells after allogeneic stem cell transplantation (dated by TCRdb to 2021 to 2024). Notes on the research overall: Using research autopsies of patients with and without GVHD, plus mouse models of GVHD, the study profiled TCR beta repertoires across many tissues. The human arm was a prospective observational study without blinding or randomization.

Remarks on this clone: No cognate antigen has been identified for it. The species here is mouse, which means the gene names and germline sequences are mouse ones. The read terminates 1 residue before the CDR3 end, so the remaining end is supplied by the germline J gene.

The time point label of this sample denotes: mouse harvest day 7 after allogeneic transplant. Mouse grafts consisting of 10^7 T-cell-depleted bone marrow cells combined with 10^6 splenic CD5+ T cells were administered by tail vein injection. GVHD in mice was modeled with a major MHC-mismatch B6 (H2b) into BALB/c (H2d) model, and tissues were profiled at day 7 or 14. On day 7 or 14 post-transplant, mouse tissues and retro-orbital blood were harvested with separate sterile tools for each animal, and livers were flushed before harvest. Before genomic DNA isolation with the DNeasy Blood & Tissue Kit, mouse tissues were minced with razor blades in buffered saline. The CDR3, from cysteine to phenylalanine, totals 12 residues. The DNA shown is the part of the CDR3 that was read: 33 bases, in frame from base 1. The V and J ends are trimmed by 6 bases and 0 bases, leaving 5 bases between them. From the germline V gene (reference sequence), CDR1 is SNHLY and CDR2 is FYNGKV.

Library prep was done by the immunoSEQ multiplex PCR assay. TCRbeta CDR3 sequencing was done by Adaptive Biotechnologies at survey depth, reporting CDR3 sequences, V/J genes, productive frequency and template counts. Amplification of TCR beta CDR3 regions was performed from genomic DNA rather than from RNA. The paper's data handling went like this. Pairwise repertoire overlap between tissues was quantified with Jensen-Shannon divergence, where 1 means complete divergence and 0 identical. Tissues were grouped by single-linkage agglomerative hierarchical clustering of pairwise JSD values, and the clustering results were shown as dendrograms. GLIPH2 was applied to all patient samples using simulation_depth 1000, kmer_min_depth 3, and cdr3_length_cutoff 8, and only groups with more than two unique CDR3s were retained. A standardized tissue-overlap score extrapolated Jaccard GLIPH-group overlap across patients to a standard repertoire size of 1000 clones. Linear mixed-effect models, with tissue included as a fixed effect and individual included as a random effect, were used to assess associations of diversity with clinical or experimental variables. In TCRdb, the immuneACCESS table is reduced to in-frame sequences with V and J assigned. These tables do not hold every clone; where another copy was compared, an unresolved V gene accounts for under half, and the others remain unexplained. The V and J calls and clone size are taken from that table; D and trimming were inferred from the DNA. The sample table contains about 6,600 clones; only one count was recorded for roughly half of them. The ten biggest clones cover less than 9% of the sample.

What the study reported, not specific to this receptor: A small and clinically heterogeneous patient cohort was studied, and sampling depth was acknowledged as a limitation. Which tissue TCRs were alloreactive or antigen-specific was not determined in the study, and some of the clones might have been host cells that persisted. Few T cell clones were found to be shared across patients, but shared repertoire signatures across patients were revealed in a tissue-specific fashion by motif-based clustering. In both patients and mice, T cells from blood and spleen covered only a limited part of the TCR repertoire found in tissues. Within patients, how anatomically similar tissues were was a major factor shaping TCR repertoire composition, regardless of disease or transplant status.

The chain uses TRBV3 and TRBJ1-1, with an unclear D gene assignment. This clonotype originated in a female BALB/c mouse given C57BL/6 T cells with graft-versus-host disease after an allogeneic hematopoietic cell transplant. Specimen: lymph node tissue. The DNA read from the CDR3 is TGTGCCAGCAGATCACAGAACACAGAAGTCTTC. It is translated as CASRSQNTEVF. The full CDR3 protein is CASRSQNTEVFF.